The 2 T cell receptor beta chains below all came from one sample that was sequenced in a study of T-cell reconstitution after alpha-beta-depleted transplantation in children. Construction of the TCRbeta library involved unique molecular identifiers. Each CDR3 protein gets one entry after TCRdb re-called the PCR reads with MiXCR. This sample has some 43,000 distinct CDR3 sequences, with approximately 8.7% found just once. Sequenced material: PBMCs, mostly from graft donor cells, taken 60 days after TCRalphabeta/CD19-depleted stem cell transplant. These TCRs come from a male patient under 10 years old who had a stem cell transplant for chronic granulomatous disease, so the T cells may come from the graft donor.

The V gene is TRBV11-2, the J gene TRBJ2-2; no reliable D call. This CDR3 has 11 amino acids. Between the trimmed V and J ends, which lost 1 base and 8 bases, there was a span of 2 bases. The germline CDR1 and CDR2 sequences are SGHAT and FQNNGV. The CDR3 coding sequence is TGTGCCAGCAGCTTAGCTGGGGAGCTGTTTTTT. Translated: CASSLAGELFF.

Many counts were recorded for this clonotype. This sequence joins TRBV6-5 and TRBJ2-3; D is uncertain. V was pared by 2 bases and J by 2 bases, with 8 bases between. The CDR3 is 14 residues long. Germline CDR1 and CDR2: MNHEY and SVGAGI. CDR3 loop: CASSYGRFTDTQYF. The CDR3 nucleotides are TGTGCCAGCAGTTACGGGCGGTTCACAGATACGCAGTATTTT.